This T cell receptor beta chain originates from a study of blood T cells in healthy people across ages (dated by TCRdb to 2014 to 2015). The study in broad terms: Template switching captured roughly one uniquely barcoded TCR beta cDNA molecule per two T cells in model experiments. To avoid experimental bias, donors of different ages were randomly spread across the sequencing lanes. Age-related changes in TCR beta repertoire diversity were measured in the study by deep sequencing normalized with unique cDNA molecular identifiers. Using the same blood draw, the study looked at two additional independent replicas of 1 million unique cDNA reads for two donors, one aged 18 to 30 and the other aged 80 or older. Four age groups were formed from the donors: young (average roughly 15 years), middle-aged (more than 35), aged (around 68) and long-lived (roughly 81). General study outcomes and caveats: Donor CMV infection status was unknown, potentially confounding age-related changes in expanded clonotypes. Compared with the aged group, the long-lived group had more naive CD4+ T cells, fewer expanded clones and increased TCR diversity, a pattern suggesting age selection. Since profiling was done on bulk unsorted PBMCs, naive and antigen-experienced compartments could not be conclusively compared. As age increased, observed TCR beta diversity per million T cells dropped in a roughly linear way, and a significant reduction was already evident by age about 40. Observed TCR beta diversity correlated strongly with the percentage of naive T cells measured by flow cytometry. Estimates of total diversity based on one million sequenced T cells were regarded as lower bounds and as underestimates.

The receptor library was made with 5' RACE. This sample was sequenced with an Illumina HiSeq 2500. A second PCR of about 7 to 12 cycles was run with a J-beta primer mix and a sample-barcoded 5' primer. A unique molecular identifier was introduced onto each TCR beta cDNA molecule by a template-switch 5' adaptor carrying 12 random nucleotides. Each sample yielded at least 2.5 million CDR3-containing paired-end reads. First-strand cDNA was synthesized from all RNA with the Mint cDNA synthesis kit, primed by a TRBC-specific oligonucleotide. Following uracil-DNA glycosylase treatment, a first 18-cycle PCR with universal primers M1SS and BC2_uni_R was performed on all cDNA. The study's own analysis went as follows. For normalization, 1 million high-quality reads were randomly selected from each sample, with every read carrying a distinct molecular identifier. Instead of being binned into consensus sequences, reads that shared molecular identifiers were thrown out. MiTCR, set to a Q25 quality threshold and the strictest error-elimination algorithm, was used for CDR3 identification, clonotype clustering and error correction. A nonparametric unseen species model with Euler transformation was used to estimate a lower bound on total TCR beta diversity. TCRdb trimmed the raw reads at Q25, called clones with MiXCR and kept productive beta chains. Rows matching on CDR3 protein sequence are summarized as one entry with the most common DNA and genes. Here the V and J calls rest on TCRdb's processing, not on the authors' analysis. Here the sample has fewer than 800,000 distinct CDR3 sequences; about half occur a single time. The leading ten clones occupy under 35% of the sample.

Of note for this clonotype: Its binding antigen is unknown. Base qualities are not at hand, and no much larger clone is one base apart.

V loses 4 bases, J loses 4 bases, and the germline ends lie 7 bases apart. Measured from the cysteine to the phenylalanine, the CDR3 is 12 residues long. The kept DNA is CDR3 alone, 36 bases in frame from the first base. Sequences MNHNY (CDR1) and SVGAGI (CDR2) are obtained from the germline V gene (reference sequence). The roughly 39 donors, aged roughly 6 to 100 years, were systemically healthy Caucasian individuals from Russia. Each donor gave 8 to 10 milliliters of peripheral blood, collected into EDTA-treated Vacutainer tubes. Ficoll-Paque density-gradient centrifugation was used to isolate PBMCs, with at least 7 million per sample. Total RNA, at least 6 micrograms per sample, was extracted from PBMCs with Trizol reagent. For every donor, an aliquot of PBMCs went through flow cytometry to measure the percentages of naive CD45RAhigh/CD27high T cells.

This receptor was identified in a woman in her sixties or seventies in good health. The material sequenced was blood. The rearranged chain carries TRBV6-6 and TRBJ1-1; the D gene is perhaps TRBD1, from 6 matching bases. CDR3 loop: CASSLGATEAFF. The nucleotide sequence is TGTGCCAGCAGTTTGGGGGCCACTGAAGCTTTCTTT.